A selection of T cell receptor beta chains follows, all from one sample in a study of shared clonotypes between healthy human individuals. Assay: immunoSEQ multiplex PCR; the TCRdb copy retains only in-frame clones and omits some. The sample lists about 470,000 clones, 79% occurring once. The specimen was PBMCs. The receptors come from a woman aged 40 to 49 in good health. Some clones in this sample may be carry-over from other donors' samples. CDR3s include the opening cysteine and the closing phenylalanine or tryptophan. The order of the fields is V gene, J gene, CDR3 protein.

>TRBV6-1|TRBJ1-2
CASSEIRGGGVNGYTF
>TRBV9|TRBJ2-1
CASSKTSSSYNEQFF
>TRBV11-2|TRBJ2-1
CASSLDPGTSGGSYNEQFF
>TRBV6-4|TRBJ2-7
CASSEAPLTYEQYF
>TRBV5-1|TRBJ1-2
CASSLSTEHGYTF
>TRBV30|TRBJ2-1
CAWNRGQPYNEQFF
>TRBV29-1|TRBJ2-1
CSVVRGNEQFF
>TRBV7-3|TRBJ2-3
CASSLSPAASGISDTQYF
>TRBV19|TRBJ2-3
CARPKRGALHTQYF
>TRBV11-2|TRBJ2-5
CASSVNVGPRVETQYF
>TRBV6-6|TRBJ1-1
CATQASGDGGDTEAFF
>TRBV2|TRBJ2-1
CASSAAGPGNEQFF
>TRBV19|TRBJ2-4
CASSIGKWGTGKNIQYF
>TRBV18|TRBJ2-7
CASSHMDGSYEQYF
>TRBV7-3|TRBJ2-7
CASGRDQYEQYF
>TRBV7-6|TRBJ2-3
CASSLIGGKSTDTQYF
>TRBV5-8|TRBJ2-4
CASSLGAGGNIQYF
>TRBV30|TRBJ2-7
CAWSPTGLDTVF
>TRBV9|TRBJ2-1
CASSVRTSGKHNEQFF
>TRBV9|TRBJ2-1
CASSVDVRLSYNEQFF
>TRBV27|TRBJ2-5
CASSLSYQHETQYF
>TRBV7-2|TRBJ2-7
CASSLRRYYEQYF
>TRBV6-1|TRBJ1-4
CASSEAVFATNEKLFF